This TCR beta chain was captured in a study of OX40 agonist ivuxolimab in advanced cancers. Across the study: Intravenous ivuxolimab at 0.01 to 10 mg/kg was given to patients every 2 weeks. People who had prior anti-PD-1, anti-PD-L1 or anti-CTLA-4 therapy could take part, and around 43% had some. Study results and limitations: Clonal expansion by week 6 occurred in CD4+ and CD8+ blood T cells (at 0.1 to 3.0 mg/kg).

Per germline, CDR1 LNHDA and CDR2 SQIVND (reference sequence). V was clipped by 10 bases and J by 2 bases, with 13 bases between them. There are 13 residues in the CDR3. Sequencing used immunoSEQ multiplex PCR; TCRdb keeps in-frame clones, though not all of them. The sample holds 15,000 to 20,000 clones, 60% to 85% seen once. Details on this clone: Its specificity is not known.

The chain employs TRBV19 and TRBJ2-3; TRBD1 is a possible D gene (5 bases). This TCR derives from an adult with an advanced solid tumor such as melanoma, head and neck, liver or kidney cancer. This sample comprised CD4+ or CD8+ T cells sorted from blood, obtained in a trial of the OX40 agonist ivuxolimab. CDR3: CATLRANTDTQYF. CDR3 coding DNA: TGTGCCACCCTCAGGGCAAACACAGATACGCAGTATTTT. Combining the CDR3 with reference TRBV19 and TRBJ2-3 gives the whole variable domain DGGITQSPKYLFRKEGQNVTLSCEQNLNHDAMYWYRQDPGQGLRLIYYSQIVNDFQKGDIAEGYSVSREKKESFPLTVTSAQKNPTAFYLCATLRANTDTQYFGPGTRLTVL.